The clone carrying this T cell receptor (beta chain) was recorded only once. This entry is derived from a study of siplizumab effects on memory and regulatory T cells. Here immunoSEQ multiplex PCR was the method, and the copy in TCRdb shows in-frame clones only, minus some. The sample contains 99,000 or so clones, roughly 91% of which appear only once. Germline V gene lookup returns CDR1 SGDLS and CDR2 YYNGEE. The CDR3 spans 14 residues. V dropped 0 bases and J dropped 2 bases, with 5 bases sitting between them. The sequence came from a human donor in good health. The sequencing sample was made of CD4+ T cells sorted from blood. The chain employs TRBV9 and TRBJ2-2, with D unresolved. The CDR3 DNA reads TGTGCCAGCAGCGTAGCGCCAAACACCGGGGAGCTGTTTTTT. Residues: CASSVAPNTGELFF.